A selection of T cell receptor beta chains follows, all from one sample in a study of patients and donors after allogeneic stem cell transplantation. MiXCR was run by TCRdb on the RT-PCR reads, yielding one entry per CDR3 protein. This sample carries hundreds of thousands of distinct CDR3 sequences, 14% of them seen once, and the ten largest clones take 11%. The source material was blood, either unsorted or a sorted T cell fraction (not recorded which). The origin of the receptors is a human donor who was either an allogeneic HSCT recipient or a stem cell or donor lymphocyte infusion donor (not recorded which). It is not recorded whose cells these are; they may come from a transplant donor. The CDR3 runs from the conserved cysteine through the conserved F or W. D genes are given only for firm matches. A row's size may be missing; if present it is once, few, many or a size class.

.	TRBV20-1	TRBJ1-5	medium-sized	13	CSAGGKGNQPQHF	TGCAGTGCCGGGGGAAAAGGAAATCAGCCCCAGCATTTT
TRBD1	TRBV7-2	TRBJ1-1	few	15	CASSFPGTGNTEAFF	TGTGCCAGCAGCTTCCCCGGGACAGGGAACACTGAAGCTTTCTTT
.	TRBV29-1	TRBJ2-7	many	14	CSVELSEFHYEQYF	TGCAGCGTTGAACTGTCGGAGTTTCACTACGAGCAGTACTTC
TRBD2	TRBV7-2	TRBJ2-4	few	16	CASSPLAGGSGNIQYF	TGTGCCAGCAGCCCTCTAGCGGGAGGCTCGGGAAACATTCAGTACTTC
.	TRBV9	TRBJ1-2	.	9	CAGLYGYTF	TGTGCCGGTCTCTATGGCTACACCTTC
.	TRBV21-1	TRBJ2-3	.	15	CASSRDREGTDTQYF	TGTGCCAGCAGCCGGGACAGGGAAGGCACAGATACGCAGTATTTT
TRBD2	TRBV6-1	TRBJ2-7	.	14	CASKRTSGAYEQYF	TGTGCCAGCAAGCGGACTAGCGGGGCCTACGAGCAGTACTTC
TRBD1	TRBV27	TRBJ2-5	many	14	CASSYGQGGETQYF	TGTGCCAGCAGTTATGGACAGGGAGGAGAGACCCAGTACTTC
.	TRBV27	TRBJ2-2	few	15	CASSYIRGVAGELFF	TGTGCCAGCAGTTATATAAGGGGCGTTGCCGGGGAGCTGTTTTTT
TRBD2	TRBV5-1	TRBJ2-3	many	15	CASSLGAGERDTQYF	TGCGCCAGCAGCTTAGGAGCGGGGGAAAGAGATACGCAGTATTTT
.	TRBV20-1	TRBJ2-1	.	13	CSASSRIGYEQFF	TGCAGTGCTAGTTCCCGTATTGGCTATGAGCAGTTCTTC
.	TRBV7-2	TRBJ2-1	many	16	CASSLVVAWGYNEQFF	TGTGCCAGCAGCTTAGTGGTGGCCTGGGGTTACAATGAGCAGTTCTTC
TRBD2	TRBV5-1	TRBJ2-1	.	19	CASSLAPGTSGGSYNEQFF	TGCGCCAGCAGCTTGGCCCCCGGGACTAGCGGGGGATCCTACAATGAGCAGTTCTTC
.	TRBV11-2	TRBJ2-5	.	12	CASSRHGETQYF	TGTGCCAGCAGCCGCCATGGGGAGACCCAGTACTTC
TRBD1	TRBV10-3	TRBJ1-2	.	16	CAISPGQGANDYGYTF	TGTGCCATCTCTCCGGGACAGGGGGCGAACGACTATGGCTACACCTTC
.	TRBV20-1	TRBJ1-4	.	12	CSATRDGEKLFF	TGCAGTGCTACCAGGGATGGTGAAAAACTGTTTTTT
.	TRBV21-1	TRBJ2-7	many	15	CASSNKQGRRGEQYF	TGTGCCAGCAGCAACAAACAGGGCCGGAGGGGCGAGCAGTACTTC
TRBD1	TRBV28	TRBJ1-2	.	15	CASSLRQGESYGYTF	TGTGCCAGCAGTTTAAGGCAGGGGGAATCCTATGGCTACACCTTC
.	TRBV29-1	TRBJ2-7	few	11	CSVERPYEQYF	TGCAGCGTTGAGAGGCCGTACGAGCAGTACTTC
.	TRBV18	TRBJ2-7	.	14	CASSPPRVPYEQYF	TGTGCCAGCTCACCACCGAGGGTCCCCTACGAGCAGTACTTC
TRBD2	TRBV11-1	TRBJ2-5	.	19	CASSPTAAGGFSLQETQYF	TGTGCCAGCAGCCCGACTGCCGCGGGAGGCTTCTCCCTCCAAGAGACCCAGTACTTC
.	TRBV4-1	TRBJ2-1	few	16	CASSQDPGYSYNEQFF	TGCGCCAGCAGCCAAGATCCAGGGTACTCCTACAATGAGCAGTTCTTC
.	TRBV7-2	TRBJ2-1	.	15	CASSLFFSKRNEQFF	TGTGCCAGCAGCTTATTCTTTTCGAAGAGGAATGAGCAGTTCTTC
.	TRBV5-1	TRBJ2-7	.	14	CASSRTDTPYEQYF	TGCGCCAGCAGTAGAACCGACACGCCCTACGAGCAGTACTTC
TRBD1	TRBV3-1	TRBJ1-2	few	18	CASSHWRTGGALPNGYTF	TGTGCCAGCAGCCACTGGAGGACAGGGGGCGCGTTACCAAATGGCTACACCTTC
.	TRBV11-1	TRBJ1-2	.	13	CASSLAAGYGYTF	TGTGCCAGCAGCTTAGCAGCAGGCTATGGCTACACCTTC
TRBD1	TRBV12-3/TRBV12-4	TRBJ2-5	many	17	CASSPGQGVGTGETQYF	TGTGCCAGCAGTCCGGGACAGGGGGTTGGTACGGGAGAGACCCAGTACTTC
TRBD1	TRBV5-8	TRBJ2-3	many	14	CASTRTGNTDTQYF	TGTGCCAGCACCCGGACAGGGAACACAGATACGCAGTATTTT
TRBD2	TRBV9	TRBJ2-1	.	16	CASSVGLAGAENEQFF	TGTGCCAGCAGCGTAGGATTAGCGGGAGCTGAGAATGAGCAGTTCTTC
TRBD1	TRBV6-5	TRBJ2-7	many	14	CASSYDRGLYEQYF	TGTGCCAGCAGTTACGACAGGGGGCTCTACGAGCAGTACTTC
TRBD1	TRBV30	TRBJ2-1	many	13	CAWSGDRGREQFF	TGTGCCTGGAGTGGGGACAGGGGGCGTGAGCAGTTCTTC
TRBD1	TRBV6-5	TRBJ2-1	once	14	CASSYRGPGNEQFF	TGTGCCAGCAGTTACAGGGGGCCTGGCAATGAGCAGTTCTTC
TRBD2	TRBV12-3/TRBV12-4	TRBJ2-3	few	17	CASSPRTGGLNTDTQYF	TGTGCCAGCAGCCCCCGGACGGGGGGGCTTAACACAGATACGCAGTATTTT
.	TRBV11-3	TRBJ2-1	many	17	CASSDTTASSSYNEQFF	TGTGCCAGCAGCGATACGACAGCTTCGAGCTCCTACAATGAGCAGTTCTTC
.	TRBV25-1	TRBJ2-7	few	15	CASSGQDQNSYEQYF	TGTGCCAGCAGTGGACAGGACCAAAACTCCTACGAGCAGTACTTC
TRBD2	TRBV5-1	TRBJ2-7	.	18	CASSLASSGRSRAYEQYF	TGCGCCAGCAGCTTGGCCTCTAGCGGGAGGAGTCGGGCCTACGAGCAGTACTTC
TRBD1	TRBV5-1	TRBJ2-1	.	12	CASSETGNEQFF	TGCGCCAGCAGCGAGACAGGGAATGAGCAGTTCTTC
TRBD2	TRBV10-3	TRBJ2-1	few	17	CAISGPGLAGGPYEQFF	TGTGCCATCAGTGGGCCGGGACTAGCGGGAGGGCCCTATGAGCAGTTCTTC
TRBD2	TRBV20-1	TRBJ2-3	few	16	CSARGVEAGITDTQYF	TGCAGTGCTAGAGGGGTAGAAGCGGGGATCACAGATACGCAGTATTTT
.	TRBV11-2	TRBJ2-3	few	17	CASRRRRDSHRTDTQYF	TGTGCCAGCAGACGGAGGCGGGACTCTCATCGCACAGATACGCAGTATTTT
.	TRBV7-2	TRBJ1-2	many	16	CASSSGAIRSLYGYTF	TGTGCCAGCAGCTCTGGGGCGATCAGGAGTTTATATGGCTACACCTTC
TRBD2	TRBV11-3	TRBJ2-3	few	14	CASSSGTSGSAQYF	TGTGCCAGCAGCTCCGGGACTAGCGGGAGCGCGCAGTATTTT
TRBD1	TRBV6-1	TRBJ1-2	few	13	CASRADRDYGYTF	TGTGCCAGCAGAGCAGACAGGGACTATGGCTACACCTTC